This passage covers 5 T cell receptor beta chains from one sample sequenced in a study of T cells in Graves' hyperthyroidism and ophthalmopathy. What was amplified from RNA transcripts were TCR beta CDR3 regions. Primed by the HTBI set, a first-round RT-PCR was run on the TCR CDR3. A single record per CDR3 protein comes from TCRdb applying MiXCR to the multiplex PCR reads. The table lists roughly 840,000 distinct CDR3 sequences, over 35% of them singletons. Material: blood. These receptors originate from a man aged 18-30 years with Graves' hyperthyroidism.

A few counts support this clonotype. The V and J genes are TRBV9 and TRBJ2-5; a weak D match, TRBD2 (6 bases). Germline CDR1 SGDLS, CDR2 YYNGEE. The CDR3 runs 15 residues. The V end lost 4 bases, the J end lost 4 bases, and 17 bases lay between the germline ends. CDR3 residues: CASSQDRDSSETQYF. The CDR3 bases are TGTGCCAGCAGCCAAGATCGGGACTCGTCAGAGACCCAGTACTTC.

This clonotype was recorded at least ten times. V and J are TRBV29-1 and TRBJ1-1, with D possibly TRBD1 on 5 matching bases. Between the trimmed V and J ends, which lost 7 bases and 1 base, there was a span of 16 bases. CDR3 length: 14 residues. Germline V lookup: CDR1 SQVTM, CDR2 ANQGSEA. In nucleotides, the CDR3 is TGCAGCGCCATTTCCGGGACGGCGAACACTGAAGCTTTCTTT. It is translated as CSAISGTANTEAFF.

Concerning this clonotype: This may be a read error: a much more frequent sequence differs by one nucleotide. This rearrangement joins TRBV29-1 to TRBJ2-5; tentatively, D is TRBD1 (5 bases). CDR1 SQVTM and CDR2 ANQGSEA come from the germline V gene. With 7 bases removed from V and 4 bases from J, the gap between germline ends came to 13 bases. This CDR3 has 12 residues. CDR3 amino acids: CSAPLQGETQYF. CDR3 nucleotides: TGCAGCGCCCCATTGCAGGGAGAGACCCAGTACTTC.

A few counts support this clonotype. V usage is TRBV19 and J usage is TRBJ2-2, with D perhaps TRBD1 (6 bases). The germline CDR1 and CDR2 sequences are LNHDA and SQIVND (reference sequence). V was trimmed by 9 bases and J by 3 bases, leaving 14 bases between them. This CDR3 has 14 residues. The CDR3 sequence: CASRRDIHTGELFF. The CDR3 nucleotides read TGTGCCAGCCGCCGGGACATACACACCGGGGAGCTGTTTTTT.

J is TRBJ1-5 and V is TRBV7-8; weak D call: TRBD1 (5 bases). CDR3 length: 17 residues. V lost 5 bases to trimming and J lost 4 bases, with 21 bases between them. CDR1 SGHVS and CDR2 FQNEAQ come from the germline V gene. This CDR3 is CASSLGIRQGLNQPQHF. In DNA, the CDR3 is TGTGCCAGCAGCCTTGGAATCAGGCAGGGCTTGAATCAGCCCCAGCATTTT.